This TCR beta chain stems from a study of tumor and adjacent non-tumor tissue in lung cancer. For the study at large: Patients comprised eleven to twelve adenocarcinoma, a couple of squamous cell carcinoma and 1 small cell lung cancer. Samples averaged around 3.9 million productive TCRbeta reads each.

Germline-derived CDR1 and CDR2 are SQVTM and ANQGSEA. The CDR3 spans 13 residues. Points from the study as a whole: Top 100 clones took a larger repertoire share in normal lung.

In regard to this clonotype: The antigen is not known. A junction boundary mismatches the germline segment, possibly from a read error.

A modified ARM-PCR protocol with three rounds of nested PCR amplified TCRbeta. MiXCR, run by TCRdb on the multiplex PCR reads, gives a single entry per CDR3 protein. The sample lists 81,000 or so distinct CDR3 sequences, about four fifths seen once, with 50% to 65% in the top ten. No cell sorting was done before RNA was extracted from the tissue. This non-tumor lung sample came from over 3 cm beyond the tumor edge. Newly diagnosed lung cancer patients had thoracic surgery in China, August–late 2014, without prior chemotherapy. The sequenced material came from distant non-tumor lung tissue. V usage is TRBV29-1 and J usage is TRBJ2-7; 8 positions agree with TRBD1. This clonotype was sampled from a man in his fifties or sixties with non-small cell lung cancer. The CDR3 reads CSVGGQGQYEQYF. The CDR3 DNA is TGCAGTGTTGGAGGACAGGGACAGTACGAGCAGTACTTC.